What follows describes a single T cell receptor beta chain. Its antigen is unknown. The germline gives CDR1 SNHLY, CDR2 FYNNEI. The CDR3 is made up of 15 amino acids. V was cut by 2 bases and J by 7 bases, with 12 bases left in between. These data originate in a study of blood T cells in healthy people across ages. Findings of the study overall: TCR beta diversity tracked closely with naive T cell percentage.

The authors ran a second PCR of roughly 6 to 12 cycles using a sample-barcoded 5' primer and a J-beta primer mix. TCRdb re-analysed the 5' RACE reads in MiXCR, keeping a single row per CDR3 protein. The sample consists of about 670,000 distinct CDR3 sequences, roughly 43% of them appearing once. Sequencing input: blood. The chain combines TRBV2 with TRBJ1-6; D not certain. The receptor's source is a man aged 80 or over in good health. CDR3 amino acids: CASSERGNRNSPLHF. CDR3 bases: TGTGCCAGCAGTGAAAGAGGGAACAGAAATTCACCCCTCCACTTT.